Given below is one T cell receptor beta chain in context. The source of the sample is a study of blood T cell repertoires in COVID-19. The germline V gene encodes CDR1 SEHNR and CDR2 FQNEAQ (reference sequence). J lost 7 bases, V lost 6 bases, and 7 bases had no gene match. This CDR3 contains 15 residues. The assay was immunoSEQ multiplex PCR, and TCRdb's table has in-frame clones only and misses some. The sample shows under 200,000 clones, 70% to 90% of them seen only once. Enrollment of patients from Seattle took place during active infection, with longitudinal follow-up. J is TRBJ1-6 and V is TRBV7-9, with 9 bases identical to TRBD1. This sequence was found in a woman aged 55-69 years with COVID-19, enrolled during active disease. The sample was peripheral blood. In nucleotides, the CDR3 is TGTGCCAGCAGACCCCGGGACAGGGTAAATTCACCCCTCCACTTT. This translates into CASRPRDRVNSPLHF.